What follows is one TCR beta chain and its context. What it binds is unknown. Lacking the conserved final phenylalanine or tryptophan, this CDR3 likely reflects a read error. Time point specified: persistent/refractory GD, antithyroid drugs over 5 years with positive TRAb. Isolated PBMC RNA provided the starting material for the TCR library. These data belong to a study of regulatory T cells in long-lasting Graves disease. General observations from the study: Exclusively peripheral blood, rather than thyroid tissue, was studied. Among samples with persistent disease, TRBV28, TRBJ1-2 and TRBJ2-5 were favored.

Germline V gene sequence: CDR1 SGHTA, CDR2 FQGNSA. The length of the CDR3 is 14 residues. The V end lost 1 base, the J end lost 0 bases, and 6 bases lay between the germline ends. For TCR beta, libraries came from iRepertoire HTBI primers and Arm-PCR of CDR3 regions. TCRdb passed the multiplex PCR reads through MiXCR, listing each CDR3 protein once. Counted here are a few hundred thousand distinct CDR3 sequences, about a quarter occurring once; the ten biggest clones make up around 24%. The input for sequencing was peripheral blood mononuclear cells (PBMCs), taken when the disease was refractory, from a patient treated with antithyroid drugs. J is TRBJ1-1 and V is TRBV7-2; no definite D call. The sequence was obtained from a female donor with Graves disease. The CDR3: CASSLDQLNTEAFS. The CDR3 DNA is TGTGCCAGCAGCTTAGATCAGCTGAACACTGAAGCTTTCTCT.